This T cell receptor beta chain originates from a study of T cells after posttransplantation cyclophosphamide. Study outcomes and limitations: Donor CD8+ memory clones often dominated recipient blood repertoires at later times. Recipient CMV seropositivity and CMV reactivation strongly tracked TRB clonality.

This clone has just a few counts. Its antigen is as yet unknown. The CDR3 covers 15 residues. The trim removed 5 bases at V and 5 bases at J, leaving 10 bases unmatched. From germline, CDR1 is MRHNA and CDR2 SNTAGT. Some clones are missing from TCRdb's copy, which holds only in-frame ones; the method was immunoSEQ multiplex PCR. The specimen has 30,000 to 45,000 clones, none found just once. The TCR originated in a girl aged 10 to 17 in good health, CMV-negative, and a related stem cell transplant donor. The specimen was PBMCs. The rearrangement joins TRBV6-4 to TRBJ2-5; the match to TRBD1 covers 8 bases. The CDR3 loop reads CASSYFRGRSETQYF. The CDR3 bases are TGTGCCAGCAGTTACTTCAGGGGGCGATCGGAGACCCAGTACTTC.